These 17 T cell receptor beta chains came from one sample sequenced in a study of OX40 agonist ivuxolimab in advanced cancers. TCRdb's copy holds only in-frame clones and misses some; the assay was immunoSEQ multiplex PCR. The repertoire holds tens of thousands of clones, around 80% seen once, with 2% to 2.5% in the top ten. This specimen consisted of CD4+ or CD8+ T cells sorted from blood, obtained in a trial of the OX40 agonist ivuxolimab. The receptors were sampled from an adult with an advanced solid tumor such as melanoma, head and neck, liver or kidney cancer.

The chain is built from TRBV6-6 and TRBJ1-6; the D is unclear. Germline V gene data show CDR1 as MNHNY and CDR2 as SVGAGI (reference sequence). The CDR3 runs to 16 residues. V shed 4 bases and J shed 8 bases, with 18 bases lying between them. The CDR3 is CASSWRGWGSDSPLHF. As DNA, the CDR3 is TGTGCCAGCAGTTGGCGAGGGTGGGGTAGTGATTCACCCCTCCACTTT.

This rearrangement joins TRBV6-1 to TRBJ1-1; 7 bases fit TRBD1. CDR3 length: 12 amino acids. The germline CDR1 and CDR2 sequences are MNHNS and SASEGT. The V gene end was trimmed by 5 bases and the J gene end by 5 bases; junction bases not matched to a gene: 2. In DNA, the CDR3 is TGTGCCAGCAGTCTGACAGGGACTGAAGCTTTCTTT. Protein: CASSLTGTEAFF.

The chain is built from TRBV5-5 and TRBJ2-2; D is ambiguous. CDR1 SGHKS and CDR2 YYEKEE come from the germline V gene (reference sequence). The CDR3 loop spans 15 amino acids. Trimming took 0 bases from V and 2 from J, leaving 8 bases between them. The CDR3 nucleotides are TGTGCCAGCAGCTTGGCCGGGTCCAACACCGGGGAGCTGTTTTTT. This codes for CASSLAGSNTGELFF.

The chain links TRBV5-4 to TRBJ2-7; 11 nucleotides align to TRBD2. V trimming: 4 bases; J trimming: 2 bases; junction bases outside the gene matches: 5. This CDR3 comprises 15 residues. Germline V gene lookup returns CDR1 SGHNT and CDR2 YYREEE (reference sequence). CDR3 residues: CASSTLAGGAYEQYF. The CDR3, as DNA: TGTGCCAGCAGCACCCTAGCGGGAGGTGCCTACGAGCAGTACTTC.

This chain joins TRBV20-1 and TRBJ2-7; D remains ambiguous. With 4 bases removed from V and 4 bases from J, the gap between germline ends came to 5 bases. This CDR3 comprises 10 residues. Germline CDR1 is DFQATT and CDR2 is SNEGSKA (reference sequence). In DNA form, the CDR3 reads TGCAGTGCTATGAGGTACGAGCAGTACTTC. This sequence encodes CSAMRYEQYF.

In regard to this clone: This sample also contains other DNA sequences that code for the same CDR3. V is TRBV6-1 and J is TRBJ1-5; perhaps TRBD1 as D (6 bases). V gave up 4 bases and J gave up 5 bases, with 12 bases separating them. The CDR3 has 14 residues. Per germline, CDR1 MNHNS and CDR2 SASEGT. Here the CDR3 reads CASSVTGTDQPQHF. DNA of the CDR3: TGTGCCAGCAGTGTCACAGGGACGGATCAGCCCCAGCATTTT.

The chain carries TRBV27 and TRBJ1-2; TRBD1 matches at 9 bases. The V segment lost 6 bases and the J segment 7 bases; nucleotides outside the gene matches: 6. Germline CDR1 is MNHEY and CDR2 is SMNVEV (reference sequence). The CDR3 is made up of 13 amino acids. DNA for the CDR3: TGTGCCAGCAGACTGGGACAGGGTTCTGGCTACACCTTC. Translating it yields CASRLGQGSGYTF.

This CDR3 reads CASSPLGQDNEQFF. In DNA, the CDR3 is TGTGCCAGCTCACCACTAGGACAAGACAATGAGCAGTTCTTC. The V and J genes are TRBV18 and TRBJ2-1, with a possible D match to TRBD1 (5 bases). The V end was cut by 1 base, the J end by 5 bases, with 9 bases between. Per germline, CDR1 KGHSH and CDR2 LQKENI. The CDR3 consists of 14 residues.

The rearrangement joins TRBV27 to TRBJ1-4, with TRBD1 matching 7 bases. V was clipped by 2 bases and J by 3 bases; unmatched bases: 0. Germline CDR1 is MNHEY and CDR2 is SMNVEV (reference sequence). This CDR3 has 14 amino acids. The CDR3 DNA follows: TGTGCCAGCAGTTTACAGGGGGCTAATGAAAAACTGTTTTTT. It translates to CASSLQGANEKLFF.

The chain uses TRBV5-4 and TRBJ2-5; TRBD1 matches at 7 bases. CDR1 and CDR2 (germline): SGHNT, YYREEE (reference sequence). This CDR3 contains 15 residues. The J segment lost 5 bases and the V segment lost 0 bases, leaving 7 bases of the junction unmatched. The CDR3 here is CASSLADRVWETQYF. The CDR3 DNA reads TGTGCCAGCAGCTTGGCAGACAGGGTTTGGGAGACCCAGTACTTC.

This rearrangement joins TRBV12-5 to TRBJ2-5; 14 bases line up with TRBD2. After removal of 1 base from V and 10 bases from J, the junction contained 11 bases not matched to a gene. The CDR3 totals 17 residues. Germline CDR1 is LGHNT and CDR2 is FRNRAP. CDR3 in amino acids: CASGLERTSGRPQGQYF. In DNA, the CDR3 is TGTGCTAGTGGTTTGGAGCGGACTAGCGGGAGGCCCCAGGGCCAGTACTTC.

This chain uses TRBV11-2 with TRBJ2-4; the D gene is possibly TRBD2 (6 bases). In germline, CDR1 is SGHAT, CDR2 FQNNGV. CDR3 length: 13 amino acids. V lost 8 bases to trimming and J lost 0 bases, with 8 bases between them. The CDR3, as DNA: TGTGCCAGCGCGGGGCGAGCCAAAAACATTCAGTACTTC. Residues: CASAGRAKNIQYF.

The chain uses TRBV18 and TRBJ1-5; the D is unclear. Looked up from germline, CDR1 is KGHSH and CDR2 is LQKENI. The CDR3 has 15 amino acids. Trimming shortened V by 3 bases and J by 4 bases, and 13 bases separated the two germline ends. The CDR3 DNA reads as TGTGCCAGCTCACCCCCTGGACGGAGTAATCAGCCCCAGCATTTT. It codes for CASSPPGRSNQPQHF.

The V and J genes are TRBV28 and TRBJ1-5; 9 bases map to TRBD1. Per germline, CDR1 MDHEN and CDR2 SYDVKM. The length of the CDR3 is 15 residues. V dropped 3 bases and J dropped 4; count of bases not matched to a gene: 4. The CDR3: CASSFVGQGNQPQHF. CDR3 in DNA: TGTGCCAGCAGTTTCGTAGGACAGGGGAATCAGCCCCAGCATTTT.

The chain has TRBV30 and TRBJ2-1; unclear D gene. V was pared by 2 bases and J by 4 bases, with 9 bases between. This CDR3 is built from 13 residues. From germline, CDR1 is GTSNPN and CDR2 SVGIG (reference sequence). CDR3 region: CAWSPGGYNEQFF. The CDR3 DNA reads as TGTGCCTGGAGTCCGGGTGGTTACAATGAGCAGTTCTTC.

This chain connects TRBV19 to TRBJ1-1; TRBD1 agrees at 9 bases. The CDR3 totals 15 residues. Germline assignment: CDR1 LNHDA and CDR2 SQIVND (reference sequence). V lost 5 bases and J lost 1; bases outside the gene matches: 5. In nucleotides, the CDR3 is TGTGCCAGTAGTCCCCGGGACAGGGCGAACACTGAAGCTTTCTTT. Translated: CASSPRDRANTEAFF.

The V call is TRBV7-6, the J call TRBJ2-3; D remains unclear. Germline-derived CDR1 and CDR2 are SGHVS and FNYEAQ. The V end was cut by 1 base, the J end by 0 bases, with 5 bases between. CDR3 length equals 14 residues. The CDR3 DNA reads TGTGCCAGCAGCTTAGAGTTGAGCACAGATACGCAGTATTTT. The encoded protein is CASSLELSTDTQYF.